This TCR beta chain originates from a study of shared clonotypes between healthy human individuals. CDR1 and CDR2 from the germline V gene are KGHSH and LQKENI. The CDR3 runs to 15 residues. Trimming took 1 base from V and 1 from J, leaving 11 bases between them. Genomic DNA from each subset was divided evenly over several immunoSEQ plates. Assay: immunoSEQ multiplex PCR; the TCRdb copy retains only in-frame clones and omits some. In the table there are about 2.4 million clones, 93% of which are singletons. The origin of this receptor is a man aged 18 to 35 in good health. Some clones in this sample may be carry-over from other donors' samples. This chain links TRBV18 with TRBJ2-7; the D gene is possibly TRBD2 (6 bases). Sequencing was performed on naive CD4+ T cells from PBMCs. Subset: CD45RA+ positively selected. The CDR3 DNA follows: TGTGCCAGCTCACCACTACTCGGACTATCCTACGAGCAGTACTTC. The encoded protein is CASSPLLGLSYEQYF. The full variable domain, completed using reference TRBV18 and TRBJ2-7, is NAGVMQNPRHLVRRRGQEARLRCSPMKGHSHVYWYRQLPEEGLKFMVYLQKENIIDESGMPKERFSAEFPKEGPSILRIQQVVRGDSAAYFCASSPLLGLSYEQYFGPGTRLTVT.